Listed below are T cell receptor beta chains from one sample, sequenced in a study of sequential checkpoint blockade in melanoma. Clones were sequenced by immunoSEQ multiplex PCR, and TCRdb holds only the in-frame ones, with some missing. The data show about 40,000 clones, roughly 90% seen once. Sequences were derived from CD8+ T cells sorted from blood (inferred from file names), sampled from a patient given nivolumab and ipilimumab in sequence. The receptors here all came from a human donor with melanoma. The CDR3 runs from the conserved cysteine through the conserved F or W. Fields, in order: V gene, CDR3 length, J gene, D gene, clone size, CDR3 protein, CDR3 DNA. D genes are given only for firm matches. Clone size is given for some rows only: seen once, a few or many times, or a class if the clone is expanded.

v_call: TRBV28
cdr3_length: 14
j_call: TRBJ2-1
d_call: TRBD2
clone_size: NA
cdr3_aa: CASSPYGRYNEQFF
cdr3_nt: TGTGCCAGCAGTCCCTACGGGAGGTACAATGAGCAGTTCTTC

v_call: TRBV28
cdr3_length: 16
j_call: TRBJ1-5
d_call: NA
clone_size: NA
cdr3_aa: CATVGAELIGSQPQHF
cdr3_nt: TGTGCCACGGTGGGGGCAGAACTGATTGGGAGTCAGCCCCAGCATTTT

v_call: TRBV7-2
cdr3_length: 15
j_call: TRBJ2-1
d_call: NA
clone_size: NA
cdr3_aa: CASSLGLALLNEQFF
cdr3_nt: TGTGCCAGCAGCTTGGGTCTAGCCTTATTGAATGAGCAGTTCTTC

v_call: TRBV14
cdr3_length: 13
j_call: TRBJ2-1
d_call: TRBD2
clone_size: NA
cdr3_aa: CASSQDRLAGKFF
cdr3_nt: TGTGCCAGCAGCCAAGATCGACTAGCGGGAAAGTTCTTC

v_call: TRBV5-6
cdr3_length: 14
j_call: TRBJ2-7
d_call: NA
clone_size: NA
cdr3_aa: CASSLNTKSYEQYF
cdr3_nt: TGTGCCAGCAGCTTGAATACAAAGTCCTACGAGCAGTACTTC

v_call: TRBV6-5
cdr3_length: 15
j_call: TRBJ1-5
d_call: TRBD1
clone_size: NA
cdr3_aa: CASSPTGGALKPQHF
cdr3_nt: TGTGCCAGCAGTCCGACAGGGGGCGCGTTGAAGCCCCAGCATTTT

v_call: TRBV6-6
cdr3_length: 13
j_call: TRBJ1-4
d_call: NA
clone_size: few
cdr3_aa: CASSGNSAYKLFF
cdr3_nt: TGTGCCAGTTCGGGAAATTCAGCATATAAACTGTTTTTT

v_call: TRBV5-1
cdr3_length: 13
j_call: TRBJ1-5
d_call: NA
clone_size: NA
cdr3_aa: CASSQGVAQPQHF
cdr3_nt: TGCGCCAGCAGCCAGGGTGTGGCTCAGCCCCAGCATTTT

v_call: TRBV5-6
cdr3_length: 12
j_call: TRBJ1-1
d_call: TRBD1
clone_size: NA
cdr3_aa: CASSSQGSTAFF
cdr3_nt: TGTGCCAGCAGCTCACAGGGGTCTACAGCTTTCTTT

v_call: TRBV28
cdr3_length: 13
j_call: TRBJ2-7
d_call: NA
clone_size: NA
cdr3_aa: CASSQDSSYEQYF
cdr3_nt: TGTGCCAGCAGTCAAGACAGCTCCTACGAGCAGTACTTC

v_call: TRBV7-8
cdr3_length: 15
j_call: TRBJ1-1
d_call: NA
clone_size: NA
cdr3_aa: CASSLVAGWGTEAFF
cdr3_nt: TGTGCCAGCAGCTTAGTTGCGGGATGGGGCACTGAAGCTTTCTTT

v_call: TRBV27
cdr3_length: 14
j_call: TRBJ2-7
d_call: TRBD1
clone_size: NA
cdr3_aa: CASSFGRGRREQYF
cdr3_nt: TGTGCCAGCAGTTTTGGCAGGGGGCGACGGGAGCAGTACTTC

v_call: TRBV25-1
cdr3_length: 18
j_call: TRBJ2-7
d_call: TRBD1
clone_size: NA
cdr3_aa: CATAPGQGPYPSSYEQYF
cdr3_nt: TGTGCCACTGCACCGGGACAGGGGCCCTACCCAAGCTCCTACGAGCAGTACTTC

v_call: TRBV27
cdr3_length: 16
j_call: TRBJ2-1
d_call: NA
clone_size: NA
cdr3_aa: CASSLYDGSSYNEQFF
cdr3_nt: TGTGCCAGCAGTTTATACGATGGCAGCTCCTACAATGAGCAGTTCTTC

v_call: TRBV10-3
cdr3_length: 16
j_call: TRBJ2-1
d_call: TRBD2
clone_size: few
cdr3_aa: CAISDLPTSGINEQFF
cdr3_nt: TGTGCCATCAGTGATCTTCCCACTAGCGGGATCAATGAGCAGTTCTTC

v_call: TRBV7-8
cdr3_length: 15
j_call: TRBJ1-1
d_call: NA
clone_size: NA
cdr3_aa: CASSPTGGMNTEAFF
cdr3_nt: TGTGCCAGCAGCCCCACCGGGGGTATGAACACTGAAGCTTTCTTT

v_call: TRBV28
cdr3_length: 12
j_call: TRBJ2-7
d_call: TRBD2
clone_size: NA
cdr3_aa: CASSFQNGREYF
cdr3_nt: TGTGCCAGCAGTTTTCAAAACGGGAGGGAGTACTTC

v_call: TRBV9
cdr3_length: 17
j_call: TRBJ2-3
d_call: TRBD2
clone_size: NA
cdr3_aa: CASSHPEIAGGSDTQYF
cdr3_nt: TGTGCCAGCAGCCATCCTGAAATAGCGGGAGGGTCAGATACGCAGTATTTT

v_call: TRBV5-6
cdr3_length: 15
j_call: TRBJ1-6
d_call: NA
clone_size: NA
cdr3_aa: CASSLSGHSRSPLHF
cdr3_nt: TGTGCCAGCAGCTTGTCAGGGCACAGCCGATCACCCCTCCACTTT

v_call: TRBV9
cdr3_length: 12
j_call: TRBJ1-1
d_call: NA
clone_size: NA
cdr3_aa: CASSPVNTEAFF
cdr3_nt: TGTGCCAGCAGCCCAGTTAACACTGAAGCTTTCTTT

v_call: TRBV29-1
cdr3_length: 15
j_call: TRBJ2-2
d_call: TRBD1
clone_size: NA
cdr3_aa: CSVDRQGTNTGELFF
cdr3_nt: TGCAGCGTTGATAGACAGGGAACGAACACCGGGGAGCTGTTTTTT

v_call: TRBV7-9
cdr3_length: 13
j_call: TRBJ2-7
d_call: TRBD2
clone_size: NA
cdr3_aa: CASSVPGLHEQYF
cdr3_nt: TGTGCCAGCAGCGTACCGGGACTACACGAGCAGTACTTC

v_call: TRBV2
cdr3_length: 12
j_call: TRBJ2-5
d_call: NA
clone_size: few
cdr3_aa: CASKVKGETQYF
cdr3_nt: TGTGCCAGCAAGGTTAAGGGGGAGACCCAGTACTTC

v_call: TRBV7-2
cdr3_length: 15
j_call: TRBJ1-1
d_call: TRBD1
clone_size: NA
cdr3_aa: CASSLLGTGGTEAFF
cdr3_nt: TGTGCCAGCAGCTTATTAGGGACAGGGGGGACTGAAGCTTTCTTT